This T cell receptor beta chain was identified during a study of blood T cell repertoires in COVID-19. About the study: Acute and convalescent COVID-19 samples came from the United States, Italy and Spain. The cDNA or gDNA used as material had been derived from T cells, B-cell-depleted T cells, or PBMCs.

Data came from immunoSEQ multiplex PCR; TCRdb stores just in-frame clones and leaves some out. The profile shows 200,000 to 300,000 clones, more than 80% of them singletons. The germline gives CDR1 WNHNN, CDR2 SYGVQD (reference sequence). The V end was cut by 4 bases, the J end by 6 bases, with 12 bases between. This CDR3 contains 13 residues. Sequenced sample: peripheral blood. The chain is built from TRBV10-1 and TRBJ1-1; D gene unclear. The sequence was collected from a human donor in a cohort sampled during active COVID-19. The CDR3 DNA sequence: TGCGCCAGCAGTGCCGGGGTAGGAGCTGAAGCTTTCTTT. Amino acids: CASSAGVGAEAFF.